This entry features one T cell receptor (beta chain) sequence. A read error may explain this, as a much larger clone is one base away. CDR1 and CDR2 (germline): SGHNT, YYREEE (reference sequence). The length of the CDR3 is 17 residues. V gave up 4 bases and J gave up 4 bases; unmatched junction bases: 16. This sample stems from a study of human T cells and chemical hapten exposure. The time point: patch test 3, about 24 weeks after DPC sensitization. Specified treatment: therapeutic diphenylcyclopropenone sensitization with weekly scalp DPC. Blood draws came before every patch-test application. MiXCR, run by TCRdb on the RACE reads, gives a single entry per CDR3 protein. Seen here are some 180,000 distinct CDR3 sequences, around 23% observed once, and the top ten hold 2% to 2.5%.

The TCR comes from a woman aged 40 to 50 with alopecia areata. Some clones in this sample may be carry-over from other donors' samples. This specimen consisted of whole blood, obtained in connection with sensitization to the hapten diphenylcyclopropenone (DPC). V and J are TRBV5-4 and TRBJ1-2, with TRBD1 identical over 7 bases. The chain's CDR3 is CASSPRDRVRGAYGYTF. The CDR3 region has the DNA TGTGCCAGCAGCCCCAGAGACAGGGTGAGGGGCGCCTATGGCTACACCTTC.